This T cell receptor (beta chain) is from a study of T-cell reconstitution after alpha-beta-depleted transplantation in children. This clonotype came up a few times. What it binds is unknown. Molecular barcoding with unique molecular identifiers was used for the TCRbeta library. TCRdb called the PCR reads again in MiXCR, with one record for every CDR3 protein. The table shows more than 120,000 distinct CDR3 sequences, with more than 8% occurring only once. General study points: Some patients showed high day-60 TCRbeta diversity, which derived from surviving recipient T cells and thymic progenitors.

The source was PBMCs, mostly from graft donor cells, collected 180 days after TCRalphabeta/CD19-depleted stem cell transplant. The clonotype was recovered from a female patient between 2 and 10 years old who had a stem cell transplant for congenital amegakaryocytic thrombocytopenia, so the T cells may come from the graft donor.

In DNA, the CDR3 is TGTGCCAGCAGCTTGGAAGCTAGCGGGGGGCAGGATACGCAGTATTTT. It specifies CASSLEASGGQDTQYF. The chain joins TRBV5-4 to TRBJ2-3, with 11 bases that match TRBD2. The CDR3 is 16 amino acids. In germline, CDR1 is SGHNT, CDR2 YYREEE (reference sequence). Trimming took 0 bases from V and 6 from J; bases not matched to a gene: 6.